Sequencing of this T cell receptor (beta chain) was carried out in a study of T cells in pancreatic ductal adenocarcinoma (dated by TCRdb to about 2017). Describing the broader study: Surgically resected pancreatic ductal adenocarcinoma specimens were analyzed for the quantity, spatial distribution, and characteristics of both suppressive cells and tumor-infiltrating CD8+ T cells, an effort aimed at clarifying the adaptive T-cell response occurring naturally.

Regarding this clone: No cognate antigen has been identified for it. No base quality information exists; no much larger clone differs at one position.

Selected pancreatic ductal adenocarcinoma patients had undergone surgery without neoadjuvant therapy. After peripheral blood was drawn into heparin tubes, PBMCs were separated on a histopaque density gradient and then cryopreserved in 10% DMSO. Using the DNeasy Blood and Tissue Kit along with Proteinase K and RNase treatment, genomic DNA was extracted from about seven PBMC specimens and some ten flash-frozen tumor specimens. What the research found in general, with its limitations: Because tumors are enriched in CD45RO+ effector T cells rather than naive T cells, which biases toward lower diversity, comparisons of clonality between tumor and blood may be biased. Because most pancreatic cancer patients present with inoperable disease, the resected cohort was biased toward the minority with early-stage disease. Compared with tumor samples, blood samples had more total productive templates and roughly 8-fold more unique clonotypes. T-cell clonality showed no significant difference between tumor and blood, with a mean clonality of approximately 0.1 in tumors and approximately 0.072 in blood.

Via the germline V gene, CDR1 is SGHRS and CDR2 YFSETQ. The V end gives up 0 bases and the J end 4 bases, leaving 3 bases in the junction not matched to a gene. The CDR3 holds 15 amino acids from the cysteine to the phenylalanine. This entry keeps only the CDR3 DNA: 45 bases, framed from base 1. The immunoSEQ hsTCRB kit was used to amplify TCR beta CDR3 regions from genomic DNA. High-throughput TRB CDR3 sequencing was performed on an Illumina HiSeq system. In the original analysis: Sequencing reads were analyzed with the immunoSEQ software, and nonproductive sequences with premature stops or frame-shifts were excluded. Repertoire clonality was computed as one minus Shannon entropy normalized by log2 of the number of unique productive sequences. The immuneACCESS repertoire file appears here via TCRdb, limited to in-frame rearrangements. These files lack a portion of the clones; in checked studies, under half of the deficit traces to unresolved V genes, and the cause of the others is not known. Clonal size and the V and J genes are those of that table, whereas D and trimming came from the DNA. This sample holds about 12,000 clones; just over 85% were observed only once. The ten largest clonotypes hold roughly 18% of the sample.

Input material: PBMCs. This TCR was recovered from a human donor with pancreatic ductal adenocarcinoma. The rearranged chain carries TRBV5-1 and TRBJ2-3, and TRBD2 aligns with 9 junction nucleotides. The sequence in DNA is TGCGCCAGCAGCTTGGAAGGCGGGAGGGCAGATACGCAGTATTTT. It encodes CASSLEGGRADTQYF.